These 20 T cell receptor beta chains were all obtained from the same sample, sequenced in a study of T cell responses to AZD1222 COVID-19 vaccine. Assay used: immunoSEQ multiplex PCR; TCRdb lists only in-frame clones, some missing. The profile shows 75,000 to 100,000 clones, approximately 85% of them singletons. The sequencing here drew on peripheral blood, taken on day 0 of AZD1222 vaccination. Receptor source: an adult in good health.

V gene TRBV2 combines with J gene TRBJ2-2, with a weak D call TRBD2 (5 bases). The length of the CDR3 is 15 residues. V was clipped by 0 bases and J by 7 bases, with 12 bases between them. Germline V gene sequence: CDR1 SNHLY, CDR2 FYNNEI. The CDR3 bases are TGTGCCAGCAGTGAAGCGGGAGATTCAGGCGGGGAGCTGTTTTTT. This sequence encodes CASSEAGDSGGELFF.

The gene calls are TRBV2 and TRBJ2-7; 8 bases line up with TRBD1. Germline V gives CDR1 SNHLY, CDR2 FYNNEI. The CDR3 is 15 residues long. After removal of 4 bases from V and 7 bases from J, the junction contained 12 bases not matched to a gene. CDR3 sequence: CASSVPDRVLGEQYF. The DNA for the CDR3 is TGTGCCAGCAGTGTACCGGACAGGGTCTTAGGGGAGCAGTACTTC.

This chain joins TRBV27 and TRBJ2-1; 10 nucleotides agree with TRBD2. The germline gives CDR1 MNHEY, CDR2 SMNVEV (reference sequence). Germline trimming cut 5 bases from V and 3 bases from J; bases unmatched to any gene: 4. The CDR3 runs 15 residues. The CDR3 DNA reads as TGTGCCAGCAGTCCTAGCGGGAGCTTCTACAATGAGCAGTTCTTC. This translates into CASSPSGSFYNEQFF.

V usage is TRBV10-3 and J usage is TRBJ1-1; D uncertain. This CDR3 is 12 amino acids long. Deletions cut 4 bases from V and 5 bases from J, with 8 bases between. Germline CDR1 and CDR2: ENHRY and SYGVKD. CDR3 region: CAISGVSTEAFF. The CDR3, as DNA: TGTGCCATCAGTGGGGTATCAACTGAAGCTTTCTTT.

The chain links TRBV18 to TRBJ2-3; TRBD2 is a possible D gene (6 bases). V dropped 0 bases and J dropped 5 bases, with 9 bases sitting between them. The CDR3 length is 14 residues. The V gene's germline CDR1 is KGHSH and CDR2 LQKENI. The CDR3 DNA follows: TGTGCCAGCTCACCACCCCCCGGGGGAGATACGCAGTATTTT. Translating it yields CASSPPPGGDTQYF.

The rearrangement uses TRBV12-3 or TRBV12-4 and TRBJ1-1; 8 bases are shared with TRBD1. The CDR3 loop spans 13 amino acids. The ends lost 5 bases at V and 3 bases at J; junction bases unmatched: 2. CDR3 protein: CASSIQGDTEAFF. The CDR3 coding sequence is TGTGCCAGCAGTATACAGGGGGACACTGAAGCTTTCTTT.

The V and J genes are TRBV7-2 and TRBJ2-7; D not resolved. The CDR3 extends over 14 amino acids. The V gene's germline CDR1 is SGHTA and CDR2 FQGNSA. V was pared by 5 bases and J by 4 bases, with 15 bases between. CDR3: CASSPLGSPYEQYF. CDR3 nucleotide sequence: TGTGCCAGCAGCCCTCTGGGTTCCCCGTACGAGCAGTACTTC.

This sequence joins TRBV6-5 and TRBJ1-4; D ambiguous. The CDR3 is 15 residues long. Per germline, CDR1 MNHEY and CDR2 SVGAGI. The ends were cut back, 7 bases at V and 3 bases at J, with 15 bases in the middle. The CDR3 nucleotides are TGTGCCAGCACCGCCTCGGGCCAGCCTAATGAAAAACTGTTTTTT. This translates into CASTASGQPNEKLFF.

A single count supports this clone. The rearrangement links TRBV18 to TRBJ2-3; possibly TRBD2 for D (7 bases). The CDR3 sequence is 15 residues long. CDR1 is KGHSH, CDR2 LQKENI, per germline. The germline V and J ends were trimmed by 3 bases and 5 bases, with 15 bases remaining between them. DNA for the CDR3: TGTGCCAGCTCACCGACAGGACTAGATGGAGATACGCAGTATTTT. It specifies CASSPTGLDGDTQYF. Looking up the rest from reference TRBV18 and TRBJ2-3 gives the full variable domain: NAGVMQNPRHLVRRRGQEARLRCSPMKGHSHVYWYRQLPEEGLKFMVYLQKENIIDESGMPKERFSAEFPKEGPSILRIQQVVRGDSAAYFCASSPTGLDGDTQYFGPGTRLTVL.

As to this clone: The conserved final phenylalanine or tryptophan is absent from the CDR3, which likely points to a read error. The DNA is omitted, as the CDR3 cannot be located on it reliably, and the CDR3 follows TCRdb's listing. The chain is built from TRBV21-1 and TRBJ1-6. TRBV21-1 counts as a pseudogene. The CDR3 totals 12 residues, both ends included. The CDR3: CASSKPGTLGFL.

V is TRBV3-1 (or the pseudogene TRBV3-2) and J is TRBJ2-3; TRBD2 agrees at 12 bases. CDR3 length equals 18 residues. Looked up from germline, CDR1 is LGHDT and CDR2 is YNNKEL (reference sequence). V lost 2 bases, J lost 2 bases, and 8 bases stayed unmatched. This CDR3 reads CASSQRPGLAGPTDTQYF. The DNA for the CDR3 is TGTGCCAGCAGCCAAAGGCCCGGACTAGCGGGACCCACAGATACGCAGTATTTT.

The gene calls are TRBV5-1 and TRBJ2-5; 9 bases line up with TRBD2. Germline V lookup: CDR1 SGHRS, CDR2 YFSETQ. The CDR3 is 16 amino acids. Losses at the gene ends were 0 bases for V and 1 base for J; bases not matched to a gene: 4. The CDR3 loop is CASSLEVAGAQETQYF. For the CDR3, the DNA is TGCGCCAGCAGCTTGGAGGTAGCGGGAGCCCAAGAGACCCAGTACTTC. Full variable domain (remainder filled in from reference TRBV5-1 and TRBJ2-5): KAGVTQTPRYLIKTRGQQVTLSCSPISGHRSVSWYQQTPGQGLQFLFEYFSETQRNKGNFPGRFSGRQFSNSRSEMNVSTLELGDSALYLCASSLEVAGAQETQYFGPGTRLLVL.

The J gene is TRBJ2-5, the V gene TRBV27, with D hard to call. V was trimmed by 0 bases and J by 3 bases, leaving 2 bases between them. Looked up from germline, CDR1 is MNHEY and CDR2 is SMNVEV (reference sequence). The CDR3 is 12 amino acids. The CDR3 DNA reads TGTGCCAGCAGTTTATCAAAAGAGACCCAGTACTTC. Protein sequence: CASSLSKETQYF.

The V call is TRBV5-4, the J call TRBJ2-1, with 8 positions matching TRBD2. CDR3 size: 15 residues. The V gene's germline CDR1 is SGHNT and CDR2 YYREEE (reference sequence). Trimming removed 4 bases from V and 5 bases from J; junction bases left unmatched: 8. CDR3 coding DNA: TGTGCCAGCAGCCGACGGGAGGGCAAGGACAATGAGCAGTTCTTC. Translating gives CASSRREGKDNEQFF.

The chain combines TRBV3-1 (or the pseudogene TRBV3-2) with TRBJ2-1, with no clear D. This CDR3 is built from 10 residues. V was clipped by 5 bases and J by 8 bases, with 4 bases between them. Germline lookup yields CDR1 LGHDT and CDR2 YNNKEL (reference sequence). The CDR3 DNA is TGTGCCAGCAGCGGCGATGAGCAGTTCTTC. Amino acid sequence: CASSGDEQFF.

The chain uses TRBV27 and TRBJ2-3; no clear D. CDR3 length: 14 residues. V lost 5 bases and J 8 bases, leaving 17 bases between the germline ends. CDR1 is MNHEY and CDR2 is SMNVEV in the germline V gene (reference sequence). CDR3 DNA sequence: TGTGCCAGCAGTCCCAACCCAAGCGAGGTTACGCAGTATTTT. It specifies CASSPNPSEVTQYF.

The rearrangement joins TRBV28 to TRBJ2-1; TRBD1 might be the D (8 bases). The germline V and J ends were trimmed by 7 bases and 7 bases, with 20 bases remaining between them. Looked up from germline, CDR1 is MDHEN and CDR2 is SYDVKM. This CDR3 spans 15 amino acids. CDR3 sequence reads: CASTTPQGGGNEQFF. CDR3 DNA: TGTGCCAGCACCACGCCACAGGGGGGAGGGAATGAGCAGTTCTTC.

The gene calls are TRBV6-5 and TRBJ2-7, with D hard to call. This CDR3 has 15 residues. CDR1 MNHEY and CDR2 SVGAGI come from the germline V gene. Trimming cost V 4 bases and J 3 bases, with 16 bases left between them. The CDR3 DNA reads TGTGCCAGCAGTTCCTTAGAGTCTGTGGGCTACGAGCAGTACTTC. Its translation: CASSSLESVGYEQYF.

The chain has TRBV5-1 and TRBJ1-6; D might be TRBD1 (5 bases). V was clipped by 4 bases and J by 5 bases, with 19 bases between them. Germline CDR1 SGHRS, CDR2 YFSETQ. The CDR3 totals 17 residues. The CDR3, as DNA: TGCGCCAGCAGCGCGATCGGGACGTCCGACCATAATTCACCCCTCCACTTT. It codes for CASSAIGTSDHNSPLHF. Filled out from reference TRBV5-1 and TRBJ1-6, the complete variable domain reads KAGVTQTPRYLIKTRGQQVTLSCSPISGHRSVSWYQQTPGQGLQFLFEYFSETQRNKGNFPGRFSGRQFSNSRSEMNVSTLELGDSALYLCASSAIGTSDHNSPLHFGNGTRLTVT.

The CDR3: CASSPETGGSEQFF. The CDR3 region has the DNA TGTGCCAGCTCACCAGAGACAGGGGGAAGTGAGCAGTTCTTC. V usage is TRBV18 and J usage is TRBJ2-1, with 9 positions matching TRBD1. J gave up 9 bases and V 2 bases, and 5 bases lay outside the gene matches. The length of the CDR3 is 14 residues. Germline V gene data show CDR1 as KGHSH and CDR2 as LQKENI.